These T cell receptor beta chains were read from a single sample in a study of long-term antiretroviral therapy in people with HIV. Repertoires were generated with immunoSEQ multiplex PCR, while TCRdb's copy carries only in-frame clones and drops some. The sample shows around 19,000 clones, about nine tenths of them seen only once. The sequencing here drew on unsorted PBMCs, taken about 4.1 years before starting antiretroviral therapy. These receptors were taken from a woman aged 25 to 39 with HIV. Both conserved end residues are part of each CDR3. D genes are given only for firm matches. Rows give clone size only sometimes, using once, few, many, or a class for an expanded clone.

J | V | D | size | DNA | CDR3
TRBJ1-2 | TRBV30 | - | once | TGTGCCTGGAGTGTGGACTCCCGGAGAGGGGGCTACACCTTC | CAWSVDSRRGGYTF
TRBJ2-3 | TRBV7-2 | - | once | TGTGCCAGCAGCTTGACCTTTGTTAGCACAGATACGCAGTATTTT | CASSLTFVSTDTQYF
TRBJ1-1 | TRBV4-1 | TRBD1 | - | TGCGCCAGCAGCCACGACAATCAGGGGGCGCGTGAAGCTTTCTTT | CASSHDNQGAREAFF
TRBJ1-4 | TRBV7-2 | - | - | TGTGCCAGCAGTGGGACATATGCAACTAATGAAAAACTGTTTTTT | CASSGTYATNEKLFF
TRBJ1-2 | TRBV7-2 | TRBD1 | - | TGTGCCAGCAGCCTTAGGGGGCCGGCGAACTATGGCTACACCTTC | CASSLRGPANYGYTF
TRBJ1-1 | TRBV2 | - | - | TGTGCCAGCAGGAGACGGCCTTCGACAAGGGCAAACACTGAAGCTTTCTTT | CASRRRPSTRANTEAFF
TRBJ2-3 | TRBV5-1 | - | - | TGCGCCAGCTCCGGGTCGGGGGGCCGGGAAGATACGCAGTATTTT | CASSGSGGREDTQYF
TRBJ1-5 | TRBV19 | - | - | TGTGCCAGTAACACGGGGGGGCTTGGTCAGCCCCAGCATTTT | CASNTGGLGQPQHF
TRBJ1-5 | TRBV7-2 | TRBD1 | - | TGTGCCAGCAGCTCCAGGGGGCATAATCAGCCCCAGCATTTT | CASSSRGHNQPQHF
TRBJ2-7 | TRBV19 | - | - | TGTGCCAGTGCAACAGGGTTCGGTTCCTACGAGCAGTACTTC | CASATGFGSYEQYF
TRBJ2-2 | TRBV9 | - | - | TGTGCCAGCACTGACAGGAACACCGGGGAGCTGTTTTTT | CASTDRNTGELFF
TRBJ2-7 | TRBV10-3 | TRBD1 | - | TGTGCCGTCCGACAGGGCTACGAGCAGTACTTC | CAVRQGYEQYF
TRBJ1-2 | TRBV27 | TRBD1 | medium-sized | TGTGCCAGCAGTTTACAGGGGGGGAACTATGGCTACACCTTC | CASSLQGGNYGYTF
TRBJ2-1 | TRBV19 | - | - | TGTGCCAGTAGTCGGAACACTCTCTACAATGAGCAGTTCTTC | CASSRNTLYNEQFF
TRBJ2-6 | TRBV5-5 | - | once | TGTGCCAGCAGTCTACAGGACTCGAGGATCAGGGGGGCCAACGTCCTGACTTTC | CASSLQDSRIRGANVLTF
TRBJ2-5 | TRBV5-1 | - | - | TGCGCCAGCAGCTTGGAACAGGGGAGGGAGACCCAGTACTTC | CASSLEQGRETQYF
TRBJ2-7 | TRBV5-1 | TRBD2 | - | TGCGCCAGCAGCTCGAGCGGGGGGGCCACCGAGCAGTACTTC | CASSSSGGATEQYF
TRBJ1-4 | TRBV19 | - | - | TGTGCCAGCTTCTGGGGGTCCCTAAATGAAAAACTGTTTTTT | CASFWGSLNEKLFF
TRBJ2-3 | TRBV6-5 | - | - | TGTGCCAGCAGTTACGGTGGGGGCACAGATACGCAGTATTTT | CASSYGGGTDTQYF
TRBJ2-5 | TRBV5-8 | TRBD2 | - | TGTGCCAGCATCGCGCTCCGGGCTAGCGGGGTTGAGACCCAGTACTTC | CASIALRASGVETQYF
TRBJ2-1 | TRBV9 | TRBD1 | - | TGTGCCAGCAGCGTGGGCCCGACAGGGGTTAATGAGCAGTTCTTC | CASSVGPTGVNEQFF
TRBJ2-1 | TRBV19 | - | - | TGTGCCAGTAGTATCCAGGAGTACTGGGACGAGCAGTTCTTC | CASSIQEYWDEQFF
TRBJ1-6 | TRBV6-5 | TRBD1 | - | TGTGCCAGCAGTCAACCGGGACAGGGTATTTCACCCCTCCACTTT | CASSQPGQGISPLHF
TRBJ1-2 | TRBV6-1 | - | - | TGTGCCAGCAAAGAACGGGCAGGGGATGGCTACACCTTC | CASKERAGDGYTF
TRBJ1-5 | TRBV2 | - | - | TGTGCCAGCAGTACGGACGGCGAGGGGCCCCAGCATTTT | CASSTDGEGPQHF
TRBJ2-7 | TRBV4-2 | - | - | TGTGCCAGCAGCCAAGCCTGGGACCTAGTCTACGAGCAGTACTTC | CASSQAWDLVYEQYF
TRBJ2-3 | TRBV4-3 | - | - | TGCGCCAGCAGCCAAGCTATAGGAACAGATACGCAGTATTTT | CASSQAIGTDTQYF
TRBJ2-3 | TRBV5-1 | - | once | TGCGCCAGCAGCTTGGCTGGGGCCACAGATACGCAGTATTTT | CASSLAGATDTQYF
TRBJ1-1 | TRBV7-9 | TRBD1 | - | TGTGCCAGCAGCTTAGACTTTGGGACAGCGAACACTGAAGCTTTCTTT | CASSLDFGTANTEAFF
TRBJ1-5 | TRBV5-6 | - | - | TGTGCCAGCAGCCCGGGTTGGGGTTCGGATCAGCCCCAGCATTTT | CASSPGWGSDQPQHF
TRBJ2-7 | TRBV9 | TRBD1 | - | TGTGCCAGCAGCGTAGAGGGACAGGGGGCCTTCGAGCAGTACTTC | CASSVEGQGAFEQYF